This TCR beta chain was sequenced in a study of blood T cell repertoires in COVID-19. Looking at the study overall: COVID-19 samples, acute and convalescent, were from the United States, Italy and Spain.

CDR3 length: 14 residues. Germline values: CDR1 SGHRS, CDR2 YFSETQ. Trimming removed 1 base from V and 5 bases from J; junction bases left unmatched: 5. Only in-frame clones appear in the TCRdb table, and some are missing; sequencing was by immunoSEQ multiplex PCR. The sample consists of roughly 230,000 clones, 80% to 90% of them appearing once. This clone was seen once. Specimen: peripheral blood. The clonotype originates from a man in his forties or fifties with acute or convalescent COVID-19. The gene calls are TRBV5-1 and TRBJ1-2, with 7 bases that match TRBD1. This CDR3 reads CASSLLGQAYGYTF. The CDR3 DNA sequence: TGCGCCAGCAGCTTGCTTGGACAGGCATATGGCTACACCTTC.